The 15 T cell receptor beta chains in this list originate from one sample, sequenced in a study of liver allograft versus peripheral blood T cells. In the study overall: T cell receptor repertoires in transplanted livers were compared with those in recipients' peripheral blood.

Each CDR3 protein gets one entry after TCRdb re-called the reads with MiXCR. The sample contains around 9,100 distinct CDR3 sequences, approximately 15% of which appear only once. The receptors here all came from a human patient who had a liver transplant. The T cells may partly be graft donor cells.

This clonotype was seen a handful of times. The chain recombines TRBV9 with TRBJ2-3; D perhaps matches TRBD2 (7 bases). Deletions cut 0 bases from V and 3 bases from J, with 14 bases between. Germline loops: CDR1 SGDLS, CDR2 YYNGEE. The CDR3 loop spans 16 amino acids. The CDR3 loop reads CASSVDGAGQTDTQYF. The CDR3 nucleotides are TGTGCCAGCAGCGTAGACGGAGCGGGACAAACAGATACGCAGTATTTT. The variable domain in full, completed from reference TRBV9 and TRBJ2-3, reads DSGVTQTPKHLITATGQRVTLRCSPRSGDLSVYWYQQSLDQGLQFLIQYYNGEERAKGNILERFSAQQFPDLHSELNLSSLELGDSALYFCASSVDGAGQTDTQYFGPGTRLTVL.

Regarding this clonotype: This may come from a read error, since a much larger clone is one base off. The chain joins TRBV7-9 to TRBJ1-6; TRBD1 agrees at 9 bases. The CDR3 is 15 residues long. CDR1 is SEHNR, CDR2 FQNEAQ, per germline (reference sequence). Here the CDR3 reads CVSSLPDRGLSPLHF. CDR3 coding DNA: TGTGTCAGCAGCTTACCGGACAGGGGATTATCACCCCTCCACTTT.

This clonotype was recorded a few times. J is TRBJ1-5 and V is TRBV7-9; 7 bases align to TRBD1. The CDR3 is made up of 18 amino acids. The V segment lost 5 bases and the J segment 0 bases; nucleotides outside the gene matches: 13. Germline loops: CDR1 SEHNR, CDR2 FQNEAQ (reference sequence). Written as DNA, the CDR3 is TGTGCCAGCAGCCCCGACAGGGCCCAGGGGGATAGCAATCAGCCCCAGCATTTT. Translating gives CASSPDRAQGDSNQPQHF.

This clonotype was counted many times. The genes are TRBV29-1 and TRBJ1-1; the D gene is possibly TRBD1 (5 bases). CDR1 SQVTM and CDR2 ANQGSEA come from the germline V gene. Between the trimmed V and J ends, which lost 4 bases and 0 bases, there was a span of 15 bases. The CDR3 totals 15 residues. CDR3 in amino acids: CSVGGGWGMNTEAFF. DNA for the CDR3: TGCAGCGTTGGTGGGGGGTGGGGGATGAACACTGAAGCTTTCTTT.

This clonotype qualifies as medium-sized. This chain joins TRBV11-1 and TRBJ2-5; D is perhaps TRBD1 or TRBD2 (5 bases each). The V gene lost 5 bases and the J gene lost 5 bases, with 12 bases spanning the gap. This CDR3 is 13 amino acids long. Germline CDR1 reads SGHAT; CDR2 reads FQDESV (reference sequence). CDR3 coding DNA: TGTGCCAGCAGCCCGCCCTGGGGGGAGACCCAGTACTTC. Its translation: CASSPPWGETQYF.

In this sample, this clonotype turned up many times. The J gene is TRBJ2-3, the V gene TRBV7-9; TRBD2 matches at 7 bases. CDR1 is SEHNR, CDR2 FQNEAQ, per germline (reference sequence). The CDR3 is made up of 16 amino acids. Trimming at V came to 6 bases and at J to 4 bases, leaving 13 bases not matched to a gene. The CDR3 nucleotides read TGTGCCAGCAGTCACCCGTCGGGGGGAGGCGCAGATACGCAGTATTTT. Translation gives CASSHPSGGGADTQYF. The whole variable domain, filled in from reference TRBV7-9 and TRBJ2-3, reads DTGVSQNPRHKITKRGQNVTFRCDPISEHNRLYWYRQTLGQGPEFLTYFQNEAQLEKSRLLSDRFSAERPKGSFSTLEIQRTEQGDSAMYLCASSHPSGGGADTQYFGPGTRLTVL.

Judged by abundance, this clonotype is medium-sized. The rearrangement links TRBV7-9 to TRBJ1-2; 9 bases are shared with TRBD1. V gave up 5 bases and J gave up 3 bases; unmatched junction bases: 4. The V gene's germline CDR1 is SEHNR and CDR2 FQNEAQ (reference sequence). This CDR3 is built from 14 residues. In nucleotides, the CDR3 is TGTGCCAGCAGCCCCGGGACAGGGTACTATGGCTACACCTTC. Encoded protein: CASSPGTGYYGYTF.

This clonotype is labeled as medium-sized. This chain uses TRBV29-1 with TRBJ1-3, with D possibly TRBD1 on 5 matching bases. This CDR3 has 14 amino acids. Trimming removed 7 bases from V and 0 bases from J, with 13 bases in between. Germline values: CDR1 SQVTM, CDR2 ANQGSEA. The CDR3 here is CSALQDNSGNTIYF. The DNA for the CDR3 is TGCAGCGCCCTTCAGGACAACTCTGGAAACACCATATATTTT. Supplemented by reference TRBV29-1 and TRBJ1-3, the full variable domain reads SAVISQKPSRDICQRGTSLTIQCQVDSQVTMMFWYRQQPGQSLTLIATANQGSEATYESGFVIDKFPISRPNLTFSTLTVSNMSPEDSSIYLCSALQDNSGNTIYFGEGSWLTVV.

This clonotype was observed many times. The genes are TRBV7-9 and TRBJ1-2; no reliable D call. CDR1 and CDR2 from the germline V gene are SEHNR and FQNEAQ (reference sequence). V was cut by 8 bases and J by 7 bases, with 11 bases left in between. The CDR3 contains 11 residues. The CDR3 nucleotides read TGTGCCAGCGTCACTGAGGGTGGCTACACCTTC. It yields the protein CASVTEGGYTF.

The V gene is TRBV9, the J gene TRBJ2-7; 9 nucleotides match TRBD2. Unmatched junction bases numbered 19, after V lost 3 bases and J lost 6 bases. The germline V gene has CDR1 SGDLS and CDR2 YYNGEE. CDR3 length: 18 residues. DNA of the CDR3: TGTGCCAGCAGCGCCTCCGTTAGGCGGGAGGGCCTTTCCATCGAGCAGTACTTC. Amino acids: CASSASVRREGLSIEQYF.

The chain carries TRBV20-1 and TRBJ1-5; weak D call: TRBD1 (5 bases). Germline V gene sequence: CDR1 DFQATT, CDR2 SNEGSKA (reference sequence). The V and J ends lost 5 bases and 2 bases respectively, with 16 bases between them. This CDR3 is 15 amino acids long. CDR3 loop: CSALTQGGGNQPQHF. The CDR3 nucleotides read TGCAGTGCTCTTACCCAGGGAGGAGGCAATCAGCCCCAGCATTTT.

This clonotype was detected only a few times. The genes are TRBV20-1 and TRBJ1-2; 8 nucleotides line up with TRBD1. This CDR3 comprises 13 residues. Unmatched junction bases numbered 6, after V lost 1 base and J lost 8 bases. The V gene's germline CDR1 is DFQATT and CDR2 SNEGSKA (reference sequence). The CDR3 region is CSARGQGPRGYTF. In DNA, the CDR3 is TGCAGTGCTAGAGGACAGGGGCCTAGGGGCTACACCTTC.

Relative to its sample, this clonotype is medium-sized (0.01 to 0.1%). The CDR3 nucleotides read TGTGCCAGTACGGGAGGTGAAAACTATGGCTACACCTTC. Protein sequence: CASTGGENYGYTF. This chain joins TRBV19 and TRBJ1-2, with no clear D. This CDR3 contains 13 residues. CDR1 and CDR2 from the germline V gene are LNHDA and SQIVND (reference sequence). V lost 7 bases and J lost 2, with 11 bases in between. The full variable domain, completed using reference TRBV19 and TRBJ1-2, is DGGITQSPKYLFRKEGQNVTLSCEQNLNHDAMYWYRQDPGQGLRLIYYSQIVNDFQKGDIAEGYSVSREKKESFPLTVTSAQKNPTAFYLCASTGGENYGYTFGSGTRLTVV.

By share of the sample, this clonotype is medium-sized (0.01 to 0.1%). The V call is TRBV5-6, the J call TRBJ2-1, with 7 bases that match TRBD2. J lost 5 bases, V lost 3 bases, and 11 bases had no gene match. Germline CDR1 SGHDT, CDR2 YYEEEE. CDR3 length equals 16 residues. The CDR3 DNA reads TGTGCCAGCAGCTGGTTGTTTCTCGGGGGGAACAATGAGCAGTTCTTC. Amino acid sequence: CASSWLFLGGNNEQFF.

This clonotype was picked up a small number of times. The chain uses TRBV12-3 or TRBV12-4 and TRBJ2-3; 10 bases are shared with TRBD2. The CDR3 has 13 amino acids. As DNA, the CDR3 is TGTTCTACAGGGGCTAGCGGGAGTCGTGCGCAGTATTTT. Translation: CSTGASGSRAQYF.